The 21 T cell receptor beta chains below come from one sample, sequenced in a study of human T cells and chemical hapten exposure. Time point given: patch test 2, 6 weeks after DPC sensitization. Treatment in this sample: therapeutic diphenylcyclopropenone sensitization with weekly scalp DPC. TCRdb ran MiXCR on the RACE reads and lists one entry per CDR3 protein. The sample lists 350,000 to 400,000 distinct CDR3 sequences, about 6% seen once, with around 5.8% in the top ten. The sequencing here drew on whole blood, taken in connection with sensitization to the hapten diphenylcyclopropenone (DPC). The receptors come from a woman younger than 30 with alopecia areata. Some clones in this sample may be carry-over from other donors' samples.

This clonotype has more than one count but fewer than ten. This rearrangement joins TRBV6-2 or TRBV6-3 to TRBJ2-7; D remains ambiguous. Per the germline V gene, CDR1 is MNHEY and CDR2 is SVGEGT. Trimming pared 8 bases from V and 3 bases from J, leaving 14 bases between. This CDR3 has 13 amino acids. CDR3 loop: CASLARDLYEQYF. CDR3 bases: TGTGCCAGCCTTGCGAGAGACCTCTACGAGCAGTACTTC.

The V and J genes are TRBV20-1 and TRBJ2-1; D is uncertain. The germline gives CDR1 DFQATT, CDR2 SNEGSKA (reference sequence). The V gene lost 5 bases and the J gene lost 10 bases, with 12 bases spanning the gap. The CDR3 extends over 11 amino acids. CDR3 DNA sequence: TGCAGTGCTCATGAGCGTTGGGAGCAGTTCTTC. Protein: CSAHERWEQFF.

V and J are TRBV19 and TRBJ2-2; perhaps TRBD1 as D (6 bases). CDR1 is LNHDA and CDR2 is SQIVND in the germline V gene (reference sequence). The V end was cut by 4 bases, the J end by 7 bases, with 19 bases between. The CDR3 contains 16 residues. The CDR3 sequence: CASSSQGHARSGELFF. The CDR3 bases are TGTGCCAGTAGTAGTCAGGGGCACGCTCGTAGCGGGGAGCTGTTTTTT.

This chain joins TRBV20-1 and TRBJ2-6; D is ambiguous. The CDR3 contains 14 residues. Germline loops: CDR1 DFQATT, CDR2 SNEGSKA (reference sequence). Trimming shortened V by 0 bases and J by 0 bases, and 3 bases separated the two germline ends. The DNA for the CDR3 is TGCAGTGCTAGAGACGCCTCTGGGGCCAACGTCCTGACTTTC. Amino acid sequence: CSARDASGANVLTF.

The J gene is TRBJ2-7, the V gene TRBV12-5, with 8 bases matching TRBD1. Germline V CDR1 and CDR2: LGHNT, FRNRAP. Trimming took 1 base from V and 6 from J; bases not matched to a gene: 5. This CDR3 is 14 amino acids long. The CDR3 loop is CASGLEFQGAEQYF. The CDR3 region has the DNA TGTGCTAGTGGTTTGGAATTCCAGGGGGCCGAGCAGTACTTC.

This clonotype was seen many times. The chain combines TRBV10-3 with TRBJ2-3; 10 bases are a match to TRBD1. The germline V gene encodes CDR1 ENHRY and CDR2 SYGVKD. The CDR3 extends over 15 amino acids. With 8 bases clipped from V and 3 bases from J, the junction kept 8 bases outside the gene matches. CDR3 DNA: TGTGCCATCGGGGGGGACAGGGGAAAGACAGATACGCAGTATTTT. The encoded protein is CAIGGDRGKTDTQYF.

The V gene is TRBV29-1, the J gene TRBJ1-2; D call uncertain. The V and J ends lost 4 bases and 4 bases respectively, with 7 bases between them. The length of the CDR3 is 11 residues. Germline CDR1 SQVTM, CDR2 ANQGSEA. CDR3 region: CSVVSGYGYTF. Here the CDR3 DNA reads TGCAGCGTTGTAAGTGGCTATGGCTACACCTTC.

This clonotype was found a few times. This chain's CDR3 is CASSPHSTGENSPLHF. Here the CDR3 DNA reads TGTGCCAGCAGCCCCCACTCGACAGGGGAAAATTCACCCCTCCACTTT. The chain recombines TRBV27 with TRBJ1-6, with TRBD1 matching 8 bases. This CDR3 region has 16 residues. Germline-derived CDR1 and CDR2 are MNHEY and SMNVEV (reference sequence). J lost 7 bases, V lost 6 bases, and 11 bases had no gene match.

The J gene is TRBJ2-1, the V gene TRBV9; weak D call: TRBD1 (6 bases). CDR3 size: 15 residues. CDR1 is SGDLS, CDR2 YYNGEE, per germline. Trimming removed 1 base at V and 6 bases at J, with 14 bases between. In DNA, the CDR3 is TGTGCCAGCAGCGTATTACAGGGCCCCTCCAATGAGCAGTTCTTC. As protein: CASSVLQGPSNEQFF.

This clonotype appeared many times. This chain joins TRBV20-1 and TRBJ1-2; 9 bases match TRBD1. Germline CDR1 is DFQATT and CDR2 is SNEGSKA (reference sequence). The trim removed 5 bases at V and 8 bases at J, leaving 12 bases unmatched. The CDR3 consists of 14 residues. The CDR3: CSALRTGESWGYTF. The CDR3 DNA sequence: TGCAGTGCTCTGAGGACAGGGGAGTCATGGGGCTACACCTTC.

The J gene is TRBJ2-6, the V gene TRBV5-1; D tentatively fits TRBD1 or TRBD2 (5 bases each). This CDR3 is built from 16 residues. The ends were cut back, 0 bases at V and 2 bases at J, with 9 bases in the middle. CDR1 and CDR2 from the germline V gene are SGHRS and YFSETQ. CDR3 residues: CASSLAGTPGANVLTF. CDR3 nucleotides: TGCGCCAGCAGCTTGGCGGGGACCCCTGGGGCCAACGTCCTGACTTTC.

The V call is TRBV12-3 or TRBV12-4, the J call TRBJ1-4; D may be TRBD1 (6 bases). V was cut by 6 bases and J by 11 bases, with 10 bases left in between. CDR3 length equals 11 residues. In nucleotides, the CDR3 is TGTGCCAGCAGCTCAGGGGTTAAACTGTTTTTT. This codes for CASSSGVKLFF.

In its sample, this clonotype was seen many times. This chain connects TRBV20-1 to TRBJ1-1, with D perhaps matching TRBD1 (6 bases). The CDR3 runs 11 residues. Germline CDR1 is DFQATT and CDR2 is SNEGSKA (reference sequence). Between the trimmed V and J ends, which lost 5 bases and 4 bases, there was a span of 8 bases. The CDR3 region is CSAEGGTEAFF. The CDR3 coding sequence is TGCAGTGCTGAAGGGGGCACTGAAGCTTTCTTT.

This clonotype has ten or more counts. The chain is built from TRBV12-3 or TRBV12-4 and TRBJ2-5; 14 positions match TRBD2. The CDR3 runs to 18 residues. J gave up 5 bases and V 4 bases, and 12 bases lay outside the gene matches. The CDR3 sequence is CASSSPRTSGGPTETQYF. Here the CDR3 DNA reads TGTGCCAGCAGTTCTCCCCGGACTAGCGGGGGGCCCACCGAGACCCAGTACTTC.

V usage is TRBV6-5 and J usage is TRBJ2-5; TRBD1 matches 7 bases. With 7 bases clipped from V and 2 bases from J, the junction kept 7 bases outside the gene matches. The CDR3 runs to 14 residues. Germline lookup yields CDR1 MNHEY and CDR2 SVGAGI. The CDR3 region is CASMVPGGQETQYF. The CDR3 DNA reads as TGTGCCAGCATGGTCCCAGGGGGACAAGAGACCCAGTACTTC.

This clonotype has a handful of counts. The rearrangement joins TRBV29-1 to TRBJ1-1; D call uncertain. V was cut by 6 bases and J by 0 bases, with 17 bases left in between. Germline loops: CDR1 SQVTM, CDR2 ANQGSEA. The CDR3 covers 15 residues. CDR3 sequence: CSVGSKISMNTEAFF. Written as DNA, the CDR3 is TGCAGCGTAGGATCGAAGATAAGTATGAACACTGAAGCTTTCTTT.

This clonotype was recorded at least ten times. The chain combines TRBV5-1 with TRBJ1-1, with D possibly matching TRBD1 (5 bases). Germline CDR1 SGHRS, CDR2 YFSETQ. Trimming removed 2 bases from V and 5 bases from J, with 13 bases in between. The CDR3 extends over 14 amino acids. The CDR3 here is CASSLEGVRTEAFF. The CDR3 bases are TGCGCCAGCAGCTTAGAAGGGGTGCGGACTGAAGCTTTCTTT.

This clonotype occurred a few times. This chain joins TRBV6-1 and TRBJ2-5; perhaps D is TRBD1 or TRBD2 (5 bases each). The germline V gene has CDR1 MNHNS and CDR2 SASEGT. V dropped 6 bases and J dropped 4 bases, with 15 bases sitting between them. This CDR3 contains 14 residues. The DNA for the CDR3 is TGTGCCAGCAGCGTCTTCGGGACGCCAGAGACCCAGTACTTC. Translated, it gives CASSVFGTPETQYF.

The rearrangement uses TRBV10-2 and TRBJ2-1; perhaps TRBD1 as D (6 bases). Looked up from germline, CDR1 is WSHSY and CDR2 is SAAADI. The V and J ends lost 6 bases and 2 bases respectively, with 11 bases between them. The CDR3 covers 14 residues. The CDR3 reads CASRDSEPYNEQFF. CDR3 in DNA: TGCGCCAGCAGGGACAGCGAGCCCTACAATGAGCAGTTCTTC.

This clonotype has at least ten counts. This sequence joins TRBV18 and TRBJ1-6; D remains unclear. This CDR3 contains 13 residues. Deletions cut 3 bases from V and 8 bases from J, with 8 bases between. From germline, CDR1 is KGHSH and CDR2 LQKENI. The CDR3 region has the DNA TGTGCCAGCTCACCCCGGGAGGATTCACCCCTCCACTTT. It is translated as CASSPREDSPLHF.

This clonotype was recorded at least ten times. The chain links TRBV18 to TRBJ1-4; a possible D gene is TRBD1 (6 bases). The germline CDR1 and CDR2 sequences are KGHSH and LQKENI. Trimming stripped 2 bases from V and 8 bases from J, with 18 bases between. There are 16 residues in the CDR3. CDR3 loop: CASSPTRGWAVEKLFF. The CDR3, as DNA: TGTGCCAGCTCACCAACCAGGGGTTGGGCTGTGGAAAAACTGTTTTTT.